Listed here is a single T cell receptor beta chain. This sample is drawn from a study of Graves' ophthalmopathy and Graves' hyperthyroidism. The sequenced template was RNA, covering the TCR beta CDR3 region. The first-round RT-PCR employed HTBI primers together with the Qiagen OneStep RT-PCR kit. A multiplex PCR was then performed as the second round. TCRdb re-analysed the multiplex PCR reads in MiXCR, keeping a single row per CDR3 protein. The sample records about 1.1 million distinct CDR3 sequences, roughly two fifths being singletons. Enrolled hyperthyroidism patients had a new diagnosis, a duration under 2 months, and an age of 18 to 65. The length of the CDR3 is 14 residues. Trimming at V came to 4 bases and at J to 3 bases, leaving 8 bases not matched to a gene. The germline V gene has CDR1 SQVTM and CDR2 ANQGSEA.

V is TRBV29-1 and J is TRBJ2-5; 7 bases are a match to TRBD1. The sample consisted of peripheral blood or thyroid tissue (not recorded which). The clonotype comes from an adult man with Graves' hyperthyroidism. The CDR3 here is CSVVYQGVEETQYF. Here the CDR3 DNA reads TGCAGCGTTGTGTACCAGGGGGTAGAAGAGACCCAGTACTTC.